This T cell receptor beta chain comes out of a study of blood T cell repertoires in COVID-19. J gave up 1 base and V 4 bases, and 5 bases lay outside the gene matches. This CDR3 spans 15 amino acids. CDR1 and CDR2 (germline): SGHRS, YFSETQ. Here immunoSEQ multiplex PCR was the method, and the copy in TCRdb shows in-frame clones only, minus some. There are approximately 320,000 clones in the sample; approximately 85% occur only once, and roughly 7.8% lies in the top ten. The chain joins TRBV5-1 to TRBJ1-2; 9 bases align to TRBD1. The sample taken for sequencing was peripheral blood. The sequence derives from a human donor in a cohort sampled during active COVID-19. Here the CDR3 DNA reads TGCGCCAGCAGCAGATCGGACAGGGGTAACTATGGCTACACCTTC. Its translation: CASSRSDRGNYGYTF.